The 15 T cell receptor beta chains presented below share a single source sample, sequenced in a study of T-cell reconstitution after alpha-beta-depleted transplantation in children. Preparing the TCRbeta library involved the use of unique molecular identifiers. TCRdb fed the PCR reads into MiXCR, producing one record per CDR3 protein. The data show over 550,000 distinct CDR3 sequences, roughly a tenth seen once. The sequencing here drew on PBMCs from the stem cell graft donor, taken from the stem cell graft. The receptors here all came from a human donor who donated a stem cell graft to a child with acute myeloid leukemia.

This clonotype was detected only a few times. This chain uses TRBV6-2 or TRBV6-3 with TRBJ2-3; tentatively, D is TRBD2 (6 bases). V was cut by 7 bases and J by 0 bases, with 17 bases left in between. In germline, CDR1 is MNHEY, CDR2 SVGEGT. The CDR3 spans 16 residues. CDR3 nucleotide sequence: TGTGCCAGCACAGGGAGGTCGGACGCCAGCACAGATACGCAGTATTTT. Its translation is CASTGRSDASTDTQYF.

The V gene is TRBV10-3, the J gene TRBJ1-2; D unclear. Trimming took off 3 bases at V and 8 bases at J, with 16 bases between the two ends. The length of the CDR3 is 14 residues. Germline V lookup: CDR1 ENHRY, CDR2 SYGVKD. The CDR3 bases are TGTGCCATCAGTGACCGATCTTTCTCTCCGGGCTACACCTTC. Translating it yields CAISDRSFSPGYTF.

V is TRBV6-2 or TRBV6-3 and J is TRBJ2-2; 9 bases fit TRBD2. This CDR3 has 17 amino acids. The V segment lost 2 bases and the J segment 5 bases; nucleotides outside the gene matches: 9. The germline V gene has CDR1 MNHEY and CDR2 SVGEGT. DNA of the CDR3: TGTGCCAGCAGTTACATCCTTAGCGGGAGTTCGACCGGGGAGCTGTTTTTT. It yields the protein CASSYILSGSSTGELFF.

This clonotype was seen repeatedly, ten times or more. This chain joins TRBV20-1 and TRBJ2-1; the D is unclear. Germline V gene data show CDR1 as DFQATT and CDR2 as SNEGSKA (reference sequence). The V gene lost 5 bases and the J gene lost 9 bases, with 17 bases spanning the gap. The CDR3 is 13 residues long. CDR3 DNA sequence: TGCAGTGCTGTGAAAGGGTTTAGTCGTGAGCAGTTCTTC. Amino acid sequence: CSAVKGFSREQFF.

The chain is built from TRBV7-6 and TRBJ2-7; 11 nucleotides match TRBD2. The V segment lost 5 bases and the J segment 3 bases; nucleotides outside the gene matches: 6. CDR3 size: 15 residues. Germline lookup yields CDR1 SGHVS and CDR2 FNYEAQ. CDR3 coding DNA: TGTGCCAGCAGCATTGGGGGACTAGCGGTCTACGAGCAGTACTTC. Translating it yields CASSIGGLAVYEQYF.

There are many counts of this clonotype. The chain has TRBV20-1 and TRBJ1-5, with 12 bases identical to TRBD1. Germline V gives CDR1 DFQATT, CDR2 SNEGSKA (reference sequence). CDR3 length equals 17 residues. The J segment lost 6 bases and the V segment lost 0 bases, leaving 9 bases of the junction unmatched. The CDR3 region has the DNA TGCAGTGCTAGAGATTTAGGGGGACAGGGGGCGAGTCAGCCCCAGCATTTT. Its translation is CSARDLGGQGASQPQHF.

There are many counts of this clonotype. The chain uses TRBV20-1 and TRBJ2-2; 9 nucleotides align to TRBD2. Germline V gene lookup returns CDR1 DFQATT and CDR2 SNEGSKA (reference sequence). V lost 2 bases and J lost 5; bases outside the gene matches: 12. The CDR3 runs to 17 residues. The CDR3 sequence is CSARPSGGAGGTGELFF. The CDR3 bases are TGCAGTGCTAGACCCTCTGGAGGCGCGGGGGGGACCGGGGAGCTGTTTTTT.

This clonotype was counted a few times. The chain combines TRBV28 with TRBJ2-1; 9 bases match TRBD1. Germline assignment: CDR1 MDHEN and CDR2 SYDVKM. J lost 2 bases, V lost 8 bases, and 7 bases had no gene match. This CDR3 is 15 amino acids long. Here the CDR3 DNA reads TGTGCCAGCGGACCAGGACAGGGGACCTACAATGAGCAGTTCTTC. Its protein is CASGPGQGTYNEQFF. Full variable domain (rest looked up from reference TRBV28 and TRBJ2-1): DVKVTQSSRYLVKRTGEKVFLECVQDMDHENMFWYRQDPGLGLRLIYFSYDVKMKEKGDIPEGYSVSREKKERFSLILESASTNQTSMYLCASGPGQGTYNEQFFGPGTRLTVL.

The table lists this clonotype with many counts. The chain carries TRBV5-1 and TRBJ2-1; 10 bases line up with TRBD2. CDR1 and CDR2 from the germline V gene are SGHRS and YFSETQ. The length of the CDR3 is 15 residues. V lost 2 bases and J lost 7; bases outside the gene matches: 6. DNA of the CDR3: TGCGCCAGCAGCTTTTCGGCTAGCGGGAGTAATGAGCAGTTCTTC. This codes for CASSFSASGSNEQFF.

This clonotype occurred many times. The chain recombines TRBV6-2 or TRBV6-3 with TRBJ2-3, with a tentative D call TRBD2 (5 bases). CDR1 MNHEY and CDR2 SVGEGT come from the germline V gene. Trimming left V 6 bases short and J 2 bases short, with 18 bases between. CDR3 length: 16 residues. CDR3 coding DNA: TGTGCCAGCAGCCGACGAATGAGGGCGGACACAGATACGCAGTATTTT. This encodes CASSRRMRADTDTQYF.

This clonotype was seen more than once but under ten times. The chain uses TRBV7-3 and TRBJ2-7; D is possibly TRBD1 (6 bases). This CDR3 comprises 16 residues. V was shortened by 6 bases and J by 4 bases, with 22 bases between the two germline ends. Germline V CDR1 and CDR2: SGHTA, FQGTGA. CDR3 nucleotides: TGTGCCAGCAGTCAGGACCCAGCCACAGGGCCATACGAGCAGTACTTC. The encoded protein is CASSQDPATGPYEQYF.

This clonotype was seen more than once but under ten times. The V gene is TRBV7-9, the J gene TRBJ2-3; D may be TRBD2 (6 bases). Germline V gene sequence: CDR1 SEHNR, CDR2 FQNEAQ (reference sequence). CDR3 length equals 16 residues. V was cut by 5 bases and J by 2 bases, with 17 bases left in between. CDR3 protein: CASSPSGSGFTDTQYF. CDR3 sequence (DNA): TGTGCCAGCAGCCCATCGGGTAGCGGATTCACAGATACGCAGTATTTT.

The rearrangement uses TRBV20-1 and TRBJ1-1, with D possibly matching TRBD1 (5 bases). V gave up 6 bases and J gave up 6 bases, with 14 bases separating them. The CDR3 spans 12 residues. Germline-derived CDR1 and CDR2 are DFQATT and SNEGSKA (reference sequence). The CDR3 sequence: CSAPREIAEAFF. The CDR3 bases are TGCAGTGCCCCCAGGGAAATCGCTGAAGCTTTCTTT.

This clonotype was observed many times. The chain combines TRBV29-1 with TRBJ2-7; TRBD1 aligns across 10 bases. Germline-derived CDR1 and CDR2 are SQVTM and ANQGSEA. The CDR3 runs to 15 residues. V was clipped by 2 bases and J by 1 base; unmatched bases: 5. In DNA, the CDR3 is TGCAGCGTTGAACCGGCGGACAGGGGGTCCTACGAGCAGTACTTC. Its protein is CSVEPADRGSYEQYF.

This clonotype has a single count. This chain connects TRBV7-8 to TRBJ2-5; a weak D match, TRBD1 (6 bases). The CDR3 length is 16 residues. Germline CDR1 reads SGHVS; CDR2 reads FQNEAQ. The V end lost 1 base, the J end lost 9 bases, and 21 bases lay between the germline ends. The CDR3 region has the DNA TGTGCCAGCAGCTTAGAGGGACAAGCCGTCCGGGTGGCCCAGTACTTC. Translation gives CASSLEGQAVRVAQYF.